This TCR beta chain derives from a study of regulatory T cells in long-lasting Graves disease. A note on this clonotype: The antigen is not known.

Overall study results and limits: Relative to newly diagnosed Graves' patients, persistent ones had lower TCR diversity.

Time point here: newly diagnosed GD, antithyroid drugs for less than 3 months. TCR sequences were obtained from RNA taken from PBMCs. Diagnosing Graves' disease relied on the American Thyroid Association guidelines. The CDR3 length is 14 residues. Trimming cost V 0 bases and J 14 bases, with 19 bases left between them. The germline CDR1 and CDR2 sequences are LGHNA and YNFKEQ. Through Arm-PCR of CDR3 regions and iRepertoire HTBI primers, TCR beta libraries were built. Each CDR3 protein gets one entry after TCRdb re-called the multiplex PCR reads with MiXCR. The repertoire has about 610,000 distinct CDR3 sequences, more than 15% of them found once; the top ten carry 12%. This sample also appeared in a second study, on T cells in Graves' hyperthyroidism and ophthalmopathy. That investigation notes: Using the HTBI primer set, a first-round RT-PCR was run on the TCR CDR3. Ophthalmopathy was model-predicted a median roughly 6.3 months pre-onset.

This TCR came from a man younger than 35 with Graves disease. The chain couples TRBV4-2 to TRBJ1-1, with D maybe TRBD1 (5 bases). The material was peripheral blood mononuclear cells (PBMCs), obtained at new diagnosis, from a patient treated with antithyroid drugs. For the CDR3, the DNA is TGTGCCAGCAGCCAAGATTGGGGACTCGACGCGGGCTTCTTT. This sequence encodes CASSQDWGLDAGFF.